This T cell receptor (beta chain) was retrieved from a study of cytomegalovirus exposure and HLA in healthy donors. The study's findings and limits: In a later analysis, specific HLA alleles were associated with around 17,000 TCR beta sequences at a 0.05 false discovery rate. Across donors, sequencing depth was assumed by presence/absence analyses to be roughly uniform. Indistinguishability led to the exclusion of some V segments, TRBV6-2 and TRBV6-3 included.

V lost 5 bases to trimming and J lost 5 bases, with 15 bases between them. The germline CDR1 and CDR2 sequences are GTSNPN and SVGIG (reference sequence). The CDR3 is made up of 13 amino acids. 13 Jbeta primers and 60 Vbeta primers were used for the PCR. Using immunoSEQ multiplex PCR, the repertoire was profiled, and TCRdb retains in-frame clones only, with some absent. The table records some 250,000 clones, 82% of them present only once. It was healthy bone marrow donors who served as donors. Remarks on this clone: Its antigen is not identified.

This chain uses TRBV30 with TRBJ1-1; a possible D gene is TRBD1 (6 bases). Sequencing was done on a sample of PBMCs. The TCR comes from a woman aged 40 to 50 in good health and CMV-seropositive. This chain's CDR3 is CAWAEDSYTEAFF. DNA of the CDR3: TGTGCCTGGGCCGAGGACAGTTATACTGAAGCTTTCTTT. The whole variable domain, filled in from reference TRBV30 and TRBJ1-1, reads SQTIHQWPATLVQPVGSPLSLECTVEGTSNPNLYWYRQAAGRGLQLLFYSVGIGQISSEVPQNLSASRPQDRQFILSSKKLLLSDSGFYLCAWAEDSYTEAFFGQGTRLTVV.